This TCR beta chain emerged from a study of blood T cell repertoires in COVID-19. The CDR3 consists of 16 residues. Trimming shortened V by 4 bases and J by 0 bases, and 15 bases separated the two germline ends. The germline CDR1 and CDR2 sequences are KGHSH and LQKENI. TCRdb keeps only in-frame clones here, not all; method: immunoSEQ multiplex PCR. The repertoire includes 200,000 or so clones, approximately 84% of them detected once, and roughly 3% sits in the top ten. The clonotype originates from a woman aged 25-40 years who had recovered from COVID-19. The J gene is TRBJ1-2, the V gene TRBV18, with a weak D call TRBD1 (6 bases). The sample consisted of peripheral blood. CDR3 sequence: CASSRTRTDPNYGYTF. In DNA form, the CDR3 reads TGTGCCAGCTCACGGACTAGGACAGATCCTAACTATGGCTACACCTTC.